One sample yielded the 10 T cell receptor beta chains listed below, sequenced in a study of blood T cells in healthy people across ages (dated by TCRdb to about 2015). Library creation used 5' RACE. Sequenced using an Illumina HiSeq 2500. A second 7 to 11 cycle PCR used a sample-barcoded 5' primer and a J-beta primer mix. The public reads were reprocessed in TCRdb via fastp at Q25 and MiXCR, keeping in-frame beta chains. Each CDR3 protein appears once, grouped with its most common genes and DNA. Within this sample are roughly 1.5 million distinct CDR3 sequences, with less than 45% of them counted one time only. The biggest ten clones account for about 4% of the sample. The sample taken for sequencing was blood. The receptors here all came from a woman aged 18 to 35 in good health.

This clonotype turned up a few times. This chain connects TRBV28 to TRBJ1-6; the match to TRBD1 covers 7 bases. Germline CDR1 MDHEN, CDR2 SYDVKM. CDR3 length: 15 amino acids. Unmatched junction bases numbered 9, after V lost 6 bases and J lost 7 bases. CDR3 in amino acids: CASSDRELGNSPLHF. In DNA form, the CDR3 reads TGTGCCAGCAGCGACAGGGAGTTAGGGAATTCACCCCTCCACTTT.

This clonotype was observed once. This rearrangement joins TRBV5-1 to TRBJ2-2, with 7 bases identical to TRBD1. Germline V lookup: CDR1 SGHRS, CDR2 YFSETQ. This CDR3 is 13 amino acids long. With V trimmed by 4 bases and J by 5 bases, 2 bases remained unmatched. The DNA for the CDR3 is TGCGCCAGCAGCGGACAGGAAACCGGGGAGCTGTTTTTT. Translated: CASSGQETGELFF.

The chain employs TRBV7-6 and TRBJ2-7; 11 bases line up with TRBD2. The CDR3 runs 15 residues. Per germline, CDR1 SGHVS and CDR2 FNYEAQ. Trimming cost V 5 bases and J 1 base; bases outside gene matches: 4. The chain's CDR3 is CASSTASGGSYEQYF. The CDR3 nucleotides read TGTGCCAGCAGCACAGCTAGCGGGGGGTCCTACGAGCAGTACTTC. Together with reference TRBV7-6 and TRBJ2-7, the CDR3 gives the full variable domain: GAGVSQSPRYKVTKRGQDVALRCDPISGHVSLYWYRQALGQGPEFLTYFNYEAQQDKSGLPNDRFSAERPEGSISTLTIQRTEQRDSAMYRCASSTASGGSYEQYFGPGTRLTVT.

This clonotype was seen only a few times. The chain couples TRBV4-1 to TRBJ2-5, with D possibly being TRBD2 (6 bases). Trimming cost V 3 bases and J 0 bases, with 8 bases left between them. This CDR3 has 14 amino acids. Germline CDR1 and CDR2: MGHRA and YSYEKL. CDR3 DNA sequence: TGCGCCAGCAGCCACCGGGGGAACCAAGAGACCCAGTACTTC. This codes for CASSHRGNQETQYF.

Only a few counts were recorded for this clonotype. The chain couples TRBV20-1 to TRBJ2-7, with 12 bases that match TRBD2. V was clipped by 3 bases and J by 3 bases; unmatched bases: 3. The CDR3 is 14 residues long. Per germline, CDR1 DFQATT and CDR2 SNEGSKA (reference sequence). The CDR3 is CSARTSGSLYEQYF. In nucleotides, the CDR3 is TGCAGTGCTAGGACTAGCGGGAGTCTCTACGAGCAGTACTTC.

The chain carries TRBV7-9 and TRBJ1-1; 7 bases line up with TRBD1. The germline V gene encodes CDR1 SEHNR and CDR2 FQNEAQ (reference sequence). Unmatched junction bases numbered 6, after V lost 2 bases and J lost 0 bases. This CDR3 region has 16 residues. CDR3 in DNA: TGTGCCAGCAGCTTAAGGGACAGCCCTTTGAACACTGAAGCTTTCTTT. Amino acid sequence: CASSLRDSPLNTEAFF.

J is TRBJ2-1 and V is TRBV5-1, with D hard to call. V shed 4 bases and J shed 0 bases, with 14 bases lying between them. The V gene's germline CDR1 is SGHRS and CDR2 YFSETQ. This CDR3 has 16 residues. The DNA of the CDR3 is TGCGCCAGCAGCCCACAGCCCCTGAGCTCCTACAATGAGCAGTTCTTC. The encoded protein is CASSPQPLSSYNEQFF.

CDR3 nucleotide sequence: TGTGCCAGCAGCTTAGAGGGTGGGTTCTCCTACGAGCAGTACTTC. Translating it yields CASSLEGGFSYEQYF. The chain joins TRBV7-2 to TRBJ2-7, with D unclear. Trimming shortened V by 1 base and J by 0 bases, and 10 bases separated the two germline ends. Germline-derived CDR1 and CDR2 are SGHTA and FQGNSA. The CDR3 has 15 amino acids.

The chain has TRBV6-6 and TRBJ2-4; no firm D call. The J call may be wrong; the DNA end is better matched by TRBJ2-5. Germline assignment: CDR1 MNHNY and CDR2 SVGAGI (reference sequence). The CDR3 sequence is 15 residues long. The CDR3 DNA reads TGTGCCAGCAGTTACTCAGGACCTCAGAAAGAGACCCAGTACTTC. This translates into CASSYSGPQKETQYF.

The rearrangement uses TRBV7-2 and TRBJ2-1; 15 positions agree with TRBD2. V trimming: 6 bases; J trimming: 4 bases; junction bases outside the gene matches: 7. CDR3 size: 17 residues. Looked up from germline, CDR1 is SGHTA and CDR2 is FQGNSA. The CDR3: CASSPGTSGGLYNEQFF. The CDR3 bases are TGTGCCAGCAGTCCCGGGACTAGCGGGGGGCTATACAATGAGCAGTTCTTC.